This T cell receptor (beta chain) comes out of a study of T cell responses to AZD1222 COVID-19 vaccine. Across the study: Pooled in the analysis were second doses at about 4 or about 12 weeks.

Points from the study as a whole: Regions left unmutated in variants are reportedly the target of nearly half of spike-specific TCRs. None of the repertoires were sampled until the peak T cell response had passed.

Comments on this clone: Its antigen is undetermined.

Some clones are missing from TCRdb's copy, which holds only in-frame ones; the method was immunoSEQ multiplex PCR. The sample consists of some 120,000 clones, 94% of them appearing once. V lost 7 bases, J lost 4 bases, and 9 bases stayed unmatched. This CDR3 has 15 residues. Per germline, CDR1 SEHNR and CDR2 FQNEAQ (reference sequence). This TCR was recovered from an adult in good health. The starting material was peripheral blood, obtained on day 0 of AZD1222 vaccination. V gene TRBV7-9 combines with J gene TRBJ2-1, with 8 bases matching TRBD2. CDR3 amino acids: CASTLMAGGYNEQFF. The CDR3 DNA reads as TGTGCCAGCACCCTCATGGCGGGAGGATACAATGAGCAGTTCTTC.